One sample yielded the 8 T cell receptor beta chains listed below, sequenced in a study of T cell responses to AZD1222 COVID-19 vaccine. Profiling relied on immunoSEQ multiplex PCR, and the TCRdb table lists in-frame clones only, not all of them. The sample has some 100,000 clones, around 89% seen once. The sample was peripheral blood, taken 28 days after the second AZD1222 dose. These receptors were taken from an adult who received the AZD1222 COVID-19 vaccine.

The chain joins TRBV5-5 to TRBJ1-5; D perhaps matches TRBD1 (6 bases). Germline V CDR1 and CDR2: SGHKS, YYEKEE (reference sequence). V lost 0 bases and J lost 5, with 12 bases in between. The length of the CDR3 is 15 residues. CDR3 sequence: CASSLAPGADQPQHF. The CDR3, as DNA: TGTGCCAGCAGCTTGGCCCCAGGGGCAGATCAGCCCCAGCATTTT.

J is TRBJ2-3 and V is TRBV3-1 (or the pseudogene TRBV3-2); 9 positions match TRBD2. The V gene's germline CDR1 is LGHDT and CDR2 YNNKEL (reference sequence). With V trimmed by 4 bases and J by 5 bases, 4 bases remained unmatched. The CDR3 has 14 amino acids. CDR3 region: CASSLAGAGDTQYF. CDR3 bases: TGTGCCAGCAGCCTAGCGGGAGCAGGAGATACGCAGTATTTT.

The chain joins TRBV5-4 to TRBJ2-1; tentatively, D is TRBD1 (6 bases). The CDR3 is 13 amino acids. Trimming removed 5 bases at V and 8 bases at J, with 14 bases between. Germline values: CDR1 SGHNT, CDR2 YYREEE (reference sequence). CDR3 region: CASSLQGSDEQFF. The CDR3 nucleotides are TGTGCCAGCAGTCTACAGGGTAGCGATGAGCAGTTCTTC.

Only one count was recorded for this clone. V is TRBV12-5 and J is TRBJ1-2; a weak D match, TRBD1 (5 bases). From germline, CDR1 is LGHNT and CDR2 FRNRAP. The CDR3 extends over 15 amino acids. V dropped 2 bases and J dropped 8 bases, with 18 bases sitting between them. CDR3 sequence reads: CASGLNPLGGRGYTF. The CDR3 nucleotides are TGTGCTAGTGGTTTGAATCCTTTGGGGGGTCGGGGCTACACCTTC.

This clone occurred a few times. V gene TRBV11-3 combines with J gene TRBJ1-4, with TRBD1 as a possible D gene (6 bases). The CDR3 runs 16 residues. Trimming removed 5 bases at V and 3 bases at J, with 16 bases between. Germline CDR1 and CDR2: SGHNT and YENEEA. CDR3 protein: CASSPRLTGPNEKLFF. CDR3 sequence (DNA): TGTGCCAGCAGCCCGCGCCTAACAGGGCCTAATGAAAAACTGTTTTTT.

This CDR3 reads CSVVPSTGGTEAFF. CDR3 sequence (DNA): TGCAGCGTTGTCCCTTCTACAGGGGGCACTGAAGCTTTCTTT. The V call is TRBV29-1, the J call TRBJ1-1; 8 positions agree with TRBD1. CDR3 size: 14 residues. Losses at the gene ends were 4 bases for V and 4 bases for J; bases not matched to a gene: 8. Germline values: CDR1 SQVTM, CDR2 ANQGSEA.

This clone appeared once. The chain has TRBV12-3 or TRBV12-4 and TRBJ2-2; D call uncertain. Trimming stripped 7 bases from V and 4 bases from J, with 10 bases between. There are 13 residues in the CDR3. The CDR3 loop is CASNPTVTGELFF. CDR3 bases: TGTGCCAGCAACCCGACTGTCACCGGGGAGCTGTTTTTT.

The rearrangement links TRBV12-3 or TRBV12-4 to TRBJ2-1, with unresolved D. The CDR3 covers 11 residues. V lost 1 base and J lost 13, with 8 bases in between. CDR3 protein: CASSLEWVQFF. The CDR3 coding sequence is TGTGCCAGCAGTTTAGAGTGGGTCCAGTTCTTC.